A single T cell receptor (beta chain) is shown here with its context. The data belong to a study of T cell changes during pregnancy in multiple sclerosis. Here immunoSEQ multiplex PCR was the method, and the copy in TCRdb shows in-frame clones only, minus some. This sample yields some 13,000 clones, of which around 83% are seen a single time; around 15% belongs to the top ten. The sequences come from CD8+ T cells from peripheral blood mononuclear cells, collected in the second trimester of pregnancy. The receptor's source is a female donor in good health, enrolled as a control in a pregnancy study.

The CDR3 region is CASSEGTGSSYEQYF. DNA of the CDR3: TGTGCCAGCAGCGAAGGGACAGGGAGCTCCTACGAGCAGTACTTC. This sequence joins TRBV13 and TRBJ2-7; TRBD1 matches at 9 bases. CDR1 is PRHDT, CDR2 FYEKMQ, per germline (reference sequence). V dropped 5 bases and J dropped 0; count of bases not matched to a gene: 5. The CDR3 extends over 15 amino acids.